These 6 T cell receptor beta chains originate from one sample sequenced in a study of CD8+ T cells in alopecia areata. Extraction and reverse transcription of RNA yielded cDNA as the sequencing template. Here immunoSEQ multiplex PCR was the method, and the copy in TCRdb shows in-frame clones only, minus some. The sample shows 200,000 or so clones, 50% to 65% of them seen only once. This sample comprised CD4+ T cells sorted from blood, obtained at week 0. Receptors originate from a human donor with alopecia areata.

This clone was observed a single time. The chain has TRBV14 and TRBJ2-1; the match to TRBD2 covers 14 bases. CDR3 length equals 16 residues. The V segment lost 0 bases and the J segment 9 bases; nucleotides outside the gene matches: 4. Germline CDR1 reads SGHDN; CDR2 reads FVKESK. For the CDR3, the DNA is TGTGCCAGCAGCCAAGACCTGGGACTAGCGGGAGTTGAGCAGTTCTTC. It is translated as CASSQDLGLAGVEQFF.

On this clone itself: Additional DNA sequences in this sample encode the identical CDR3. This rearrangement joins TRBV7-9 to TRBJ2-1; D is unclear. Germline-derived CDR1 and CDR2 are SEHNR and FQNEAQ (reference sequence). Trimming cost V 5 bases and J 5 bases, with 13 bases left between them. This CDR3 has 14 amino acids. CDR3 coding DNA: TGTGCCAGCAGCCTCTCGGGTCTAGACAATGAGCAGTTCTTC. This translates into CASSLSGLDNEQFF.

The chain employs TRBV6-5 and TRBJ2-3, with 7 bases identical to TRBD1. CDR3 length: 12 amino acids. V dropped 7 bases and J dropped 3; count of bases not matched to a gene: 1. Germline CDR1 is MNHEY and CDR2 is SVGAGI. The CDR3 DNA is TGTGCCAGCACCAGGGGGACAGATACGCAGTATTTT. Its protein product is CASTRGTDTQYF.

The CDR3 spells CASSESSGRTDTQYF. CDR3 coding DNA: TGTGCCAGCAGTGAATCTAGCGGGAGAACAGATACGCAGTATTTT. V and J are TRBV2 and TRBJ2-3; 10 nucleotides line up with TRBD2. J gave up 3 bases and V 2 bases, and 2 bases lay outside the gene matches. Germline assignment: CDR1 SNHLY and CDR2 FYNNEI. The CDR3 is made up of 15 amino acids.

V and J are TRBV5-1 and TRBJ1-2; 7 nucleotides line up with TRBD1. The V gene's germline CDR1 is SGHRS and CDR2 YFSETQ. This CDR3 comprises 13 residues. The V segment lost 3 bases and the J segment 8 bases; nucleotides outside the gene matches: 7. DNA of the CDR3: TGCGCCAGCAGCTCTACGGGACAGATCGGCTACACCTTC. Its protein is CASSSTGQIGYTF.

This rearrangement joins TRBV9 to TRBJ1-1, with TRBD1 matching over 8 bases. V lost 3 bases to trimming and J lost 1 base; unmatched junction nucleotides: 2. Germline CDR1 is SGDLS and CDR2 is YYNGEE. This CDR3 has 14 residues. CDR3 DNA: TGTGCCAGCAGCGCGGGGACAGGGAACACTGAAGCTTTCTTT. Amino acid sequence: CASSAGTGNTEAFF.